This T cell receptor beta chain was identified in a study of T cells in Graves' hyperthyroidism and ophthalmopathy. Study-level results: A median around 6 months before onset, the model predicted ophthalmopathy.

If no ophthalmopathy progression occurred within 18 months, Graves' hyperthyroidism was stable. CDR1 and CDR2 (germline): MGHRA, YSYEKL. This CDR3 is 18 amino acids long. The ends lost 1 base at V and 3 bases at J; junction bases unmatched: 11. It was RNA transcripts that yielded the amplified TCR beta CDR3 regions. An initial round of RT-PCR targeting the TCR CDR3 relied on the HTBI primer set. Via MiXCR, TCRdb re-called the multiplex PCR reads, giving one row per CDR3 protein. The sample yields about 480,000 distinct CDR3 sequences, approximately 15% seen once. This clonotype was counted between two and nine times. Antigen unknown.

The sample taken for sequencing was blood. This chain joins TRBV4-1 and TRBJ2-1, with TRBD2 identical over 8 bases. The source of this sequence is a woman younger than 30 with Graves' hyperthyroidism. DNA for the CDR3: TGCGCCAGCAGCCAAGTGAGTGGAAGAAGCGGGAGCTACAATGAGCAGTTCTTC. This sequence encodes CASSQVSGRSGSYNEQFF.